A selection of T cell receptor beta chains follows, all from one sample in a study of blood T cell repertoires in COVID-19. Clones were read by immunoSEQ multiplex PCR, and TCRdb kept only the in-frame ones, dropping some. The sample contains 20,000 or so clones, 80% to 90% of which appear only once. Source material: peripheral blood. These receptors all stem from a human donor in a cohort sampled during active COVID-19. Each CDR3 is given with its conserved first and last residue. The D gene is left open where the match is weak. Size is omitted from some rows. Given values are once, few, many or a class for expanded clones.

TRBV5-4	once	TRBJ2-2	TRBD2	CASSLESSGTAGELFF	TGTGCCAGCAGCTTGGAATCTAGCGGGACTGCCGGGGAGCTGTTTTTT
TRBV19	-	TRBJ2-4	-	CASSPRAGAKNIQYF	TGTGCCAGTAGTCCGAGGGCGGGGGCCAAAAACATTCAGTACTTC
TRBV28	-	TRBJ2-4	-	CASSLGGADKNIQYF	TGTGCCAGCAGTTTAGGAGGCGCCGACAAAAACATTCAGTACTTC
TRBV7-9	once	TRBJ2-7	TRBD2	CASSPGGTSIPYEQYF	TGTGCCAGCAGCCCAGGAGGGACTAGTATCCCCTACGAGCAGTACTTC
TRBV5-4	-	TRBJ2-7	-	CASSFLGASEQYF	TGTGCCAGCAGCTTCCTGGGGGCTAGTGAGCAGTACTTC
TRBV3-1/TRBV3-2	once	TRBJ2-7	-	CASSQKSGIHEQYF	TGTGCCAGCAGCCAAAAGTCAGGGATCCACGAGCAGTACTTC
TRBV18	-	TRBJ2-1	-	CASSPSSFHEQFF	TGTGCCAGCTCACCGAGTAGCTTCCATGAGCAGTTCTTC
TRBV11-3	-	TRBJ1-1	-	CASSLGRRTEAFF	TGTGCCAGCAGCTTAGGACGGAGGACTGAAGCTTTCTTT
TRBV2	once	TRBJ2-5	-	CASSVKETQYF	TGTGCCAGCAGTGTAAAAGAGACCCAGTACTTC
TRBV24-1	-	TRBJ1-2	-	CATSDSKASGYGYTF	TGTGCCACCAGTGATTCTAAGGCCTCGGGGTATGGCTACACCTTC
TRBV3-1/TRBV3-2	-	TRBJ2-2	-	CASSPGLTTVPGELFF	TGTGCCAGCAGCCCTGGACTGACGACCGTCCCCGGGGAGCTGTTTTTT
TRBV27	-	TRBJ2-7	-	CASSISYEQYF	TGTGCCAGCAGTATCAGCTACGAGCAGTACTTC
TRBV19	once	TRBJ1-2	-	CASTRGSSYGYTF	TGTGCCAGTACGAGAGGGAGCTCCTATGGCTACACCTTC
TRBV29-1	-	TRBJ1-1	-	CSVERDTEAFF	TGCAGCGTTGAACGGGACACTGAAGCTTTCTTT
TRBV21-1	-	TRBJ2-7	-	CASSSSGDTYEQYF	TGTGCCAGCAGCTCTAGCGGGGATACCTACGAGCAGTACTTC
TRBV11-2	-	TRBJ2-5	-	CASSLGRPETQYF	TGTGCCAGCAGCTTAGGGCGGCCAGAGACCCAGTACTTC
TRBV5-1	-	TRBJ2-5	-	CASSGSSADVGTQYF	TGCGCCAGCAGCGGGTCTAGCGCCGATGTCGGGACCCAGTACTTC
TRBV28	-	TRBJ2-7	TRBD1	CASSRTGGMGYEQYF	TGTGCCAGCAGTCGAACAGGGGGCATGGGCTACGAGCAGTACTTC
TRBV2	-	TRBJ1-1	-	CASSTDRNTEAFF	TGTGCCAGCAGTACCGATAGAAACACTGAAGCTTTCTTT
TRBV6-5	-	TRBJ1-2	-	CASSYSGRSNYGYTF	TGTGCCAGCAGTTACTCCGGCAGGTCGAACTATGGCTACACCTTC
TRBV5-1	-	TRBJ1-1	-	CASSIGRDVEAFF	TGCGCCAGCAGCATCGGGAGGGACGTTGAAGCTTTCTTT
TRBV27	-	TRBJ1-1	-	CASSSQGTGAFF	TGTGCCAGCAGTTCGCAGGGGACGGGGGCTTTCTTT
TRBV5-6	-	TRBJ2-7	-	CASSLGLTVNYEQYF	TGTGCCAGCAGCTTGGGGTTGACAGTAAACTACGAGCAGTACTTC
TRBV5-8	-	TRBJ2-7	-	CASSSSPVPTYEQYF	TGTGCCAGCAGCTCTTCACCAGTTCCGACCTACGAGCAGTACTTC
TRBV28	-	TRBJ2-6	-	CASSLWGDSGANVLTF	TGTGCCAGCAGTTTATGGGGGGACTCCGGGGCCAACGTCCTGACTTTC
TRBV5-4	-	TRBJ2-1	TRBD2	CASSLGGRWDNEQFF	TGTGCCAGCAGCTTGGGCGGGAGGTGGGACAATGAGCAGTTCTTC
TRBV9	-	TRBJ2-7	-	CASSPDEDRSYEQYF	TGTGCCAGCAGCCCCGATGAGGACAGATCCTACGAGCAGTACTTC
TRBV5-1	-	TRBJ2-3	-	CASSLGQVGSSTDTQYF	TGCGCCAGCAGCTTGGGACAGGTAGGATCCAGCACAGATACGCAGTATTTT
TRBV28	once	TRBJ2-7	TRBD2	CASNLRGLAGFEQYF	TGTGCCAGCAATTTAAGAGGACTAGCGGGATTCGAGCAGTACTTC
TRBV6-1	-	TRBJ2-2	-	CASSEIISVGELFF	TGTGCCAGCAGTGAAATTATTAGCGTCGGGGAGCTGTTTTTT
TRBV6-6	-	TRBJ2-1	TRBD2	CASSHGGNEQFF	TGTGCCAGCAGTCACGGGGGGAATGAGCAGTTCTTC
TRBV7-8	-	TRBJ1-1	-	CASSVTQGGSTEAFF	TGTGCCAGCAGCGTCACACAGGGCGGGAGCACTGAAGCTTTCTTT
TRBV12-3/TRBV12-4	-	TRBJ1-5	-	CASRRTSGQPQHF	TGTGCCAGCCGTCGGACATCTGGTCAGCCCCAGCATTTT
TRBV10-3	-	TRBJ2-7	-	CAIRDSSLYEQYF	TGTGCCATCAGGGACAGTTCCCTCTACGAGCAGTACTTC
TRBV6-2/TRBV6-3	-	TRBJ2-1	TRBD2	CASSYGLAGREQFF	TGTGCCAGCAGTTACGGACTAGCGGGACGTGAGCAGTTCTTC
TRBV11-2	-	TRBJ2-7	-	CASSFFDSATYEQYF	TGTGCCAGCAGCTTTTTTGACAGCGCTACCTACGAGCAGTACTTC
TRBV27	-	TRBJ2-2	-	CASNALHTGELFF	TGTGCCAGCAACGCACTTCACACCGGGGAGCTGTTTTTT
TRBV10-1	-	TRBJ2-7	-	CAKTGSEQYF	TGCGCCAAGACAGGATCCGAGCAGTACTTC
TRBV27	-	TRBJ1-1	TRBD1	CASSSGQVMNTEAFF	TGTGCCAGCAGTTCCGGACAGGTCATGAACACTGAAGCTTTCTTT
TRBV7-9	-	TRBJ2-3	TRBD1	CASSLGTGVTDTQYF	TGTGCCAGCAGCTTAGGGACAGGGGTCACAGATACGCAGTATTTT